Listed below are T cell receptor beta chains from one sample, sequenced in a study of PD-L1 blockade in urothelial cancer. Here immunoSEQ multiplex PCR was the method, and the copy in TCRdb shows in-frame clones only, minus some. The top ten hold around 7.7% of the sample, which has roughly 100,000 clones, approximately 87% seen once. The sequencing used PBMCs, collected around atezolizumab (anti-PD-L1) treatment. The source of these receptors is a man aged 70 or older with urothelial cancer. CDR3s include the opening cysteine and the closing phenylalanine or tryptophan. The order of the fields is clone size, J gene, CDR3 length, V gene, D gene, CDR3 DNA, CDR3 protein. A D gene is named only where the DNA matches it firmly. Clone size is not always given. Where it is, it says once, few, many or a class for expanded clones.

abundance: .; j_gene: TRBJ1-2; len: 12; v_gene: TRBV2; d_gene: .; CDR3nt: TGTGCCAGCAGTGAAAACAGCTATGGCTACACCTTC; CDR3aa: CASSENSYGYTF
abundance: .; j_gene: TRBJ2-3; len: 16; v_gene: TRBV5-8; d_gene: TRBD2; CDR3nt: TGTGCCAGCGTTAGCGGGGGGCCCCTTAGCACAGATACGCAGTATTTT; CDR3aa: CASVSGGPLSTDTQYF
abundance: .; j_gene: TRBJ2-1; len: 15; v_gene: TRBV7-9; d_gene: .; CDR3nt: TGTGCCAGCAGCTTAGTCGTGGGAGGGGGGACCGAGCAGTTCTTC; CDR3aa: CASSLVVGGGTEQFF
abundance: .; j_gene: TRBJ2-3; len: 14; v_gene: TRBV7-7; d_gene: .; CDR3nt: TGTGCTAGCAGCGCCGGGGGGCCCACAGATACGCAGTATTTT; CDR3aa: CASSAGGPTDTQYF
abundance: .; j_gene: TRBJ2-3; len: 14; v_gene: TRBV7-3; d_gene: TRBD2; CDR3nt: TGTGCCAGCAGCTGGCGGGGGAGCACAGATACGCAGTATTTT; CDR3aa: CASSWRGSTDTQYF
abundance: .; j_gene: TRBJ1-1; len: 14; v_gene: TRBV18; d_gene: .; CDR3nt: TGTGCCAGCTCCCCGGCCAGGGGGAACACTGAAGCTTTCTTT; CDR3aa: CASSPARGNTEAFF
abundance: .; j_gene: TRBJ2-7; len: 13; v_gene: TRBV5-4; d_gene: .; CDR3nt: TGTGCCAGCAGCTTGGCGCAGTCCTACGAGCAGTACTTC; CDR3aa: CASSLAQSYEQYF
abundance: .; j_gene: TRBJ1-5; len: 17; v_gene: TRBV11-2; d_gene: TRBD1; CDR3nt: TGTGCCAGCAGCTTAAGGGACAGGGCCGGTAGCAATCAGCCCCAGCATTTT; CDR3aa: CASSLRDRAGSNQPQHF
abundance: .; j_gene: TRBJ2-1; len: 15; v_gene: TRBV7-9; d_gene: TRBD2; CDR3nt: TGTGCCAGCAGCGAAGCGGGAGGGGCCTACAATGAGCAGTTCTTC; CDR3aa: CASSEAGGAYNEQFF
abundance: .; j_gene: TRBJ1-5; len: 16; v_gene: TRBV11-2; d_gene: .; CDR3nt: TGTGCCAGCAGCTTAGACGGGTGGACATCAAATCAGCCCCAGCATTTT; CDR3aa: CASSLDGWTSNQPQHF
abundance: .; j_gene: TRBJ2-7; len: 15; v_gene: TRBV5-6; d_gene: TRBD1; CDR3nt: TGTGCCAGCAGCCCAGCGGCAGGGGGCTTCGGCGAGCAGTACTTC; CDR3aa: CASSPAAGGFGEQYF
abundance: .; j_gene: TRBJ2-7; len: 15; v_gene: TRBV19; d_gene: .; CDR3nt: TGTGCCAGTAGTATAGATCGAGCATGGACGGGAGAGCAGTACTTC; CDR3aa: CASSIDRAWTGEQYF
abundance: .; j_gene: TRBJ2-5; len: 14; v_gene: TRBV6-1; d_gene: TRBD2; CDR3nt: TGTGCCAGCAATTTAGCGGGAGGTTCGGAGACCCAGTACTTC; CDR3aa: CASNLAGGSETQYF
abundance: .; j_gene: TRBJ2-1; len: 17; v_gene: TRBV5-4; d_gene: TRBD2; CDR3nt: TGTGCCAGCAGCTCTGGTGGACTAGCGGGGTCCTACAATGAGCAGTTCTTC; CDR3aa: CASSSGGLAGSYNEQFF
abundance: .; j_gene: TRBJ1-3; len: 15; v_gene: TRBV7-7; d_gene: .; CDR3nt: TGTGCCAGCTCCCAGGGTGCAGACTCTGGAAACACCATATATTTT; CDR3aa: CASSQGADSGNTIYF
abundance: .; j_gene: TRBJ1-1; len: 14; v_gene: TRBV6-1; d_gene: .; CDR3nt: TGTGCCAGCAGGCCCTGGGGGGGGAACACTGAAGCTTTCTTT; CDR3aa: CASRPWGGNTEAFF
abundance: .; j_gene: TRBJ2-5; len: 13; v_gene: TRBV7-2; d_gene: .; CDR3nt: TGTGCCAGCAGCTTAGGCGGGTGGGAGACCCAGTACTTC; CDR3aa: CASSLGGWETQYF
abundance: few; j_gene: TRBJ2-2; len: 12; v_gene: TRBV2; d_gene: .; CDR3nt: TGTGCCAGCATGGGGGGCACCGGGGAGCTGTTTTTT; CDR3aa: CASMGGTGELFF
abundance: .; j_gene: TRBJ2-3; len: 15; v_gene: TRBV7-2; d_gene: TRBD2; CDR3nt: TGTGCCAGCAGCCCAACCGGGACTAGTACAGATACGCAGTATTTT; CDR3aa: CASSPTGTSTDTQYF
abundance: .; j_gene: TRBJ2-3; len: 16; v_gene: TRBV5-1; d_gene: TRBD2; CDR3nt: TGCGCCAGCAGCACCGGACTAGCGGGAGAGACAGATACGCAGTATTTT; CDR3aa: CASSTGLAGETDTQYF
abundance: .; j_gene: TRBJ1-1; len: 16; v_gene: TRBV19; d_gene: TRBD1; CDR3nt: TGTGCCAGTAGTCCACAACTCGGACAGGGGGGCACTGAAGCTTTCTTT; CDR3aa: CASSPQLGQGGTEAFF
abundance: .; j_gene: TRBJ2-7; len: 14; v_gene: TRBV6-5; d_gene: TRBD1; CDR3nt: TGTGCCAGCAGGAGGACAGGGGTTTCCTACGAGCAGTACTTC; CDR3aa: CASRRTGVSYEQYF
abundance: .; j_gene: TRBJ2-3; len: 16; v_gene: TRBV5-1; d_gene: TRBD2; CDR3nt: TGCGCCAGCAGCTTGGCCACTAGCGGGAACACAGATACGCAGTATTTT; CDR3aa: CASSLATSGNTDTQYF
abundance: .; j_gene: TRBJ1-1; len: 14; v_gene: TRBV14; d_gene: .; CDR3nt: TGTGCCAGCAGCCACGGGGGGGCGTACACTGAAGCTTTCTTT; CDR3aa: CASSHGGAYTEAFF
abundance: .; j_gene: TRBJ2-3; len: 15; v_gene: TRBV2; d_gene: TRBD1; CDR3nt: TGTGCCAGCACCAAGGGAGGACAGGGCTCAGATACGCAGTATTTT; CDR3aa: CASTKGGQGSDTQYF
abundance: .; j_gene: TRBJ2-5; len: 15; v_gene: TRBV11-1; d_gene: TRBD1; CDR3nt: TGTGCCAGCAGCTCCACAGGGGGCGGAAAGGAGACCCAGTACTTC; CDR3aa: CASSSTGGGKETQYF
abundance: .; j_gene: TRBJ2-3; len: 16; v_gene: TRBV9; d_gene: TRBD2; CDR3nt: TGTGCCAGCAGCCTAGGACTAGCGGGAGGGGGAGATACGCAGTATTTT; CDR3aa: CASSLGLAGGGDTQYF
abundance: .; j_gene: TRBJ2-7; len: 14; v_gene: TRBV4-2; d_gene: .; CDR3nt: TGTGCCAGCAGCCAAGGAAAGCGATCCTACGAGCAGTACTTC; CDR3aa: CASSQGKRSYEQYF
abundance: .; j_gene: TRBJ2-1; len: 13; v_gene: TRBV19; d_gene: .; CDR3nt: TGTGCCAGTAGTCCAGGACTTATAAATGAGCAGTTCTTC; CDR3aa: CASSPGLINEQFF
abundance: once; j_gene: TRBJ2-1; len: 14; v_gene: TRBV5-6; d_gene: TRBD1; CDR3nt: TGTGCCAGCACCCGGGACAGCCTCTACAATGAGCAGTTCTTC; CDR3aa: CASTRDSLYNEQFF
abundance: .; j_gene: TRBJ1-4; len: 13; v_gene: TRBV29-1; d_gene: .; CDR3nt: TGCAGCGCTACAGGGACCACTAATGAAAAACTGTTTTTT; CDR3aa: CSATGTTNEKLFF
abundance: .; j_gene: TRBJ2-3; len: 17; v_gene: TRBV9; d_gene: .; CDR3nt: TGTGCCAGCAGCGTAGCCCCTGGGCCTCCTAGCACAGATACGCAGTATTTT; CDR3aa: CASSVAPGPPSTDTQYF
abundance: few; j_gene: TRBJ1-2; len: 15; v_gene: TRBV7-9; d_gene: TRBD1; CDR3nt: TGTGCCAGCAGTAATCCGGGACAGGAAGGTTATGGCTACACCTTC; CDR3aa: CASSNPGQEGYGYTF
abundance: once; j_gene: TRBJ2-7; len: 12; v_gene: TRBV5-1; d_gene: .; CDR3nt: TGCGCCAGCAGCTTGGTGGGGCGCGAGCAGTACTTC; CDR3aa: CASSLVGREQYF
abundance: .; j_gene: TRBJ2-5; len: 15; v_gene: TRBV5-6; d_gene: TRBD1; CDR3nt: TGTGCCAGCAGCTTCTCCGGGACAGGGTTGGAGACCCAGTACTTC; CDR3aa: CASSFSGTGLETQYF
abundance: .; j_gene: TRBJ2-7; len: 13; v_gene: TRBV2; d_gene: TRBD1; CDR3nt: TGTGCCAGGGGACAGGGATTTTCCTACGAGCAGTACTTC; CDR3aa: CARGQGFSYEQYF
abundance: .; j_gene: TRBJ2-5; len: 14; v_gene: TRBV18; d_gene: .; CDR3nt: TGTGCCAGCTCACCAGGTGTCAGAGGAGAGACCCAGTACTTC; CDR3aa: CASSPGVRGETQYF
abundance: .; j_gene: TRBJ2-7; len: 13; v_gene: TRBV7-2; d_gene: .; CDR3nt: TGTGCCAGCAGCTGGAACAGGGTTGGCGAGCAGTACTTC; CDR3aa: CASSWNRVGEQYF
abundance: .; j_gene: TRBJ2-5; len: 15; v_gene: TRBV9; d_gene: TRBD2; CDR3nt: TGTGCCAGCAGCGTATGGAGCGGGAGGGAAGAGACCCAGTACTTC; CDR3aa: CASSVWSGREETQYF
abundance: .; j_gene: TRBJ2-1; len: 14; v_gene: TRBV29-1; d_gene: .; CDR3nt: TGCAGCGTTGAACGTCCTCGCTCCTACAATGAGCAGTTCTTC; CDR3aa: CSVERPRSYNEQFF
abundance: few; j_gene: TRBJ2-3; len: 13; v_gene: TRBV5-4; d_gene: TRBD2; CDR3nt: TGTGCCAGCAGCTTATTACTAGCGGATACGCAGTATTTT; CDR3aa: CASSLLLADTQYF
abundance: .; j_gene: TRBJ2-3; len: 16; v_gene: TRBV25-1; d_gene: .; CDR3nt: TGTGCCAGCAGTGGGGATTGGGGGGATCAAACAGATACGCAGTATTTT; CDR3aa: CASSGDWGDQTDTQYF
abundance: .; j_gene: TRBJ2-7; len: 15; v_gene: TRBV6-5; d_gene: TRBD2; CDR3nt: TGTGCCAGCAGTTACGGGACTAGGAGCTCCTACGAGCAGTACTTC; CDR3aa: CASSYGTRSSYEQYF
abundance: .; j_gene: TRBJ2-1; len: 15; v_gene: TRBV6-5; d_gene: TRBD2; CDR3nt: TGTGCCAGCGTATCTACGGGACTAGCGAGCAATGAGCAGTTCTTC; CDR3aa: CASVSTGLASNEQFF
abundance: .; j_gene: TRBJ2-7; len: 15; v_gene: TRBV11-2; d_gene: TRBD1; CDR3nt: TGTGCCAGCAGCTTTACCGACAGGGATTCCTACGAGCAGTACTTC; CDR3aa: CASSFTDRDSYEQYF
abundance: few; j_gene: TRBJ2-5; len: 16; v_gene: TRBV5-4; d_gene: TRBD2; CDR3nt: TGTGCCAGCAGCTCAGGTGGTAGCGGGATGGGGGAGACCCAGTACTTC; CDR3aa: CASSSGGSGMGETQYF